A single sample is the source of the 26 T cell receptor beta chains below, sequenced in a study of PD-1 blockade in classical Hodgkin lymphoma. Each patient's relapse followed autologous stem cell transplantation, and brentuximab vedotin exposure varied. Libraries were prepared by immunoSEQ multiplex PCR; TCRdb keeps only in-frame clonotypes and omits some of them. This sample has 30,000 to 45,000 clones, with almost 90% found just once. Material: peripheral blood mononuclear cells (PBMCs), obtained before the second cycle of nivolumab. The receptors were gathered from a human donor with classical Hodgkin lymphoma.

The chain uses TRBV5-1 and TRBJ2-5; 9 bases fit TRBD1. The CDR3 extends over 14 amino acids. V trimming: 10 bases; J trimming: 4 bases; junction bases outside the gene matches: 11. Germline V gene sequence: CDR1 SGHRS, CDR2 YFSETQ. The CDR3 DNA is TGCGCCGGCCGGGACAGGGTTTTTCGAGAGACCCAGTACTTC. It translates to CAGRDRVFRETQYF.

This rearrangement joins TRBV5-1 to TRBJ2-3, with D unclear. The CDR3 extends over 13 amino acids. V lost 4 bases and J 4 bases, leaving 10 bases between the germline ends. Per the germline V gene, CDR1 is SGHRS and CDR2 is YFSETQ. CDR3 loop: CASSTPLADTQYF. The CDR3 DNA follows: TGCGCCAGCAGCACCCCGTTGGCAGATACGCAGTATTTT.

This chain links TRBV28 with TRBJ2-7; 7 bases align to TRBD2. Germline CDR1 MDHEN, CDR2 SYDVKM. The CDR3 length is 15 residues. J lost 3 bases, V lost 6 bases, and 11 bases had no gene match. CDR3 bases: TGTGCCAGCAGCCCTAGTACAGCGGGAAGCTACGAGCAGTACTTC. Translating it yields CASSPSTAGSYEQYF.

The V and J genes are TRBV7-9 and TRBJ2-7, with a weak D call TRBD1 (5 bases). V was trimmed by 2 bases and J by 3 bases, leaving 20 bases between them. The CDR3 totals 17 residues. Germline CDR1 is SEHNR and CDR2 is FQNEAQ (reference sequence). The CDR3 here is CASSLFSRSSGYYEQYF. The CDR3 coding sequence is TGTGCCAGCAGCTTATTCAGTAGAAGTTCAGGGTACTACGAGCAGTACTTC.

The chain is built from TRBV6-1 and TRBJ1-3, with D hard to call. Trimming left V 5 bases short and J 1 base short, with 6 bases between. The CDR3 is 13 residues long. Germline V gene sequence: CDR1 MNHNS, CDR2 SASEGT. The CDR3 sequence is CASSSGSGNTIYF. The DNA for the CDR3 is TGTGCCAGCAGTTCGGGATCTGGAAACACCATATATTTT.

J is TRBJ2-3 and V is TRBV5-1; 8 positions agree with TRBD2. Germline V gene sequence: CDR1 SGHRS, CDR2 YFSETQ. Trimming took 6 bases from V and 3 from J; bases not matched to a gene: 9. The CDR3 extends over 15 amino acids. CDR3 region: CASIPGAGVTDTQYF. The CDR3 bases are TGCGCCAGCATCCCGGGAGCGGGAGTTACAGATACGCAGTATTTT.

This chain joins TRBV4-1 and TRBJ2-2; 7 bases agree with TRBD2. The V gene's germline CDR1 is MGHRA and CDR2 YSYEKL. V trimming: 4 bases; J trimming: 5 bases; junction bases outside the gene matches: 13. The length of the CDR3 is 17 residues. The CDR3: CASSPPRGLVTTGELFF. CDR3 DNA: TGCGCCAGCAGCCCGCCCCGAGGACTAGTGACAACCGGGGAGCTGTTTTTT.

In DNA, the CDR3 is TGTGCCAGCAGTCGTACAGGGTTTGAAAATCAGCCCCAGCATTTT. Protein: CASSRTGFENQPQHF. The chain is built from TRBV6-5 and TRBJ1-5, with a weak D call TRBD1 (6 bases). Between the trimmed V and J ends, which lost 5 bases and 4 bases, there was a span of 15 bases. CDR3 length: 15 residues. Germline V lookup: CDR1 MNHEY, CDR2 SVGAGI.

V gene TRBV19 combines with J gene TRBJ2-1, with 9 bases matching TRBD2. The V and J ends lost 1 base and 3 bases, in that order; junction bases with no gene match: 7. CDR1 and CDR2 from the germline V gene are LNHDA and SQIVND (reference sequence). The CDR3 contains 17 residues. This CDR3 reads CASSIVRLADLYNEQFF. CDR3 sequence (DNA): TGTGCCAGTAGTATAGTTCGACTAGCGGACCTCTACAATGAGCAGTTCTTC.

The CDR3 here is CASIGSTGLVNEQFF. The CDR3 region has the DNA TGTGCCAGCATCGGCTCAACGGGACTAGTCAATGAGCAGTTCTTC. The genes are TRBV2 and TRBJ2-1; 8 nucleotides align to TRBD2. The CDR3 spans 15 residues. Germline V gene data show CDR1 as SNHLY and CDR2 as FYNNEI. Trimming at V came to 7 bases and at J to 6 bases, leaving 11 bases not matched to a gene.

The rearrangement uses TRBV9 and TRBJ1-6; D is unresolved. Trimming cost V 4 bases and J 10 bases, with 24 bases left between them. CDR3 length: 17 amino acids. The germline CDR1 and CDR2 sequences are SGDLS and YYNGEE. The CDR3 loop reads CASSPLPRSDDGSPLHF. The DNA of the CDR3 is TGTGCCAGCAGCCCTCTACCCAGGTCGGATGATGGGTCACCCCTCCACTTT. The variable domain in full, completed from reference TRBV9 and TRBJ1-6, reads DSGVTQTPKHLITATGQRVTLRCSPRSGDLSVYWYQQSLDQGLQFLIQYYNGEERAKGNILERFSAQQFPDLHSELNLSSLELGDSALYFCASSPLPRSDDGSPLHFGNGTRLTVT.

The V and J genes are TRBV7-2 and TRBJ2-7; D tentatively reads TRBD1 or TRBD2 (5 bases each). This CDR3 is built from 16 residues. Germline lookup yields CDR1 SGHTA and CDR2 FQGNSA. Deletions cut 5 bases from V and 6 bases from J, with 23 bases between. CDR3 region: CASSRGSGPRLGEQYF. The DNA of the CDR3 is TGTGCCAGCAGCCGTGGCTCGGGGCCCCGGCTCGGCGAGCAGTACTTC.

The chain carries TRBV6-5 and TRBJ1-1; 7 bases line up with TRBD1. V gave up 0 bases and J gave up 11 bases; unmatched junction bases: 9. The germline gives CDR1 MNHEY, CDR2 SVGAGI. CDR3 size: 14 residues. CDR3 region: CASSYSRDSEGAFF. The DNA of the CDR3 is TGTGCCAGCAGTTACTCGAGGGACAGCGAGGGGGCTTTCTTT.

The chain employs TRBV21-1 and TRBJ2-3. TRBV21-1 is marked as a pseudogene. This CDR3 is built from 10 residues. CDR3 in amino acids: CASSKVAQYF. In DNA form, the CDR3 reads TGTGCCAGCAGCAAAGTGGCGCAGTATTTT.

This chain connects TRBV6-1 to TRBJ2-2; TRBD2 is a possible D gene (5 bases). The CDR3 spans 14 residues. Germline V CDR1 and CDR2: MNHNS, SASEGT. With 7 bases removed from V and 2 bases from J, the gap between germline ends came to 11 bases. CDR3 residues: CASMRVLNTGELFF. The CDR3 DNA reads as TGTGCCAGCATGAGGGTTCTAAACACCGGGGAGCTGTTTTTT.

J is TRBJ2-2 and V is TRBV18, with TRBD2 matching 10 bases. This CDR3 region has 14 residues. V dropped 8 bases and J dropped 4; count of bases not matched to a gene: 4. Per germline, CDR1 KGHSH and CDR2 LQKENI. CDR3 protein: CASTLAGGTGELFF. CDR3 nucleotide sequence: TGTGCCAGCACCTTAGCGGGAGGCACCGGGGAGCTGTTTTTT.

This clone came up once. The chain recombines TRBV7-9 with TRBJ2-3; D remains unclear. CDR1 and CDR2 from the germline V gene are SEHNR and FQNEAQ (reference sequence). The CDR3 runs to 10 residues. Trimming removed 1 base from V and 8 bases from J, with 1 base in between. For the CDR3, the DNA is TGTGCCAGCAGCTTAGGTACGCAGTATTTT. Residues: CASSLGTQYF.

The chain couples TRBV4-1 to TRBJ2-3; 9 bases are a match to TRBD1. V was pared by 2 bases and J by 4 bases, with 7 bases of the junction left unmatched. Germline CDR1 reads MGHRA; CDR2 reads YSYEKL. The CDR3 is made up of 16 amino acids. CDR3 loop: CASSQRRDRVPDTQYF. The CDR3 DNA is TGCGCCAGCAGCCAACGCCGGGACAGGGTGCCAGATACGCAGTATTTT.

The V gene is TRBV7-2, the J gene TRBJ2-1; 8 positions match TRBD2. Germline V gene lookup returns CDR1 SGHTA and CDR2 FQGNSA. This CDR3 has 18 residues. After removal of 1 base from V and 4 bases from J, the junction contained 12 bases not matched to a gene. CDR3 in amino acids: CASSLVVLAGNFYNEQFF. CDR3 DNA sequence: TGTGCCAGCAGCTTAGTCGTGCTAGCGGGCAACTTTTACAATGAGCAGTTCTTC.

The rearrangement links TRBV18 to TRBJ2-5; TRBD1 might be the D (6 bases). Trimming pared 2 bases from V and 4 bases from J, leaving 14 bases between. The germline V gene has CDR1 KGHSH and CDR2 LQKENI. The CDR3 loop spans 15 amino acids. CDR3 sequence: CASSPSDTGTETQYF. For the CDR3, the DNA is TGTGCCAGCTCACCATCGGACACAGGGACAGAGACCCAGTACTTC.

The chain joins TRBV28 to TRBJ1-5; no clear D gene. The CDR3 length is 16 residues. In germline, CDR1 is MDHEN, CDR2 SYDVKM. V was shortened by 2 bases and J by 0 bases, with 11 bases between the two germline ends. The DNA of the CDR3 is TGTGCCAGCAGTTTAACGGTCAGCCATAGCAATCAGCCCCAGCATTTT. It specifies CASSLTVSHSNQPQHF.

By share, this clone counts as medium-sized. This chain uses TRBV5-1 with TRBJ2-5; 9 nucleotides align to TRBD1. Germline trimming cut 7 bases from V and 3 bases from J; bases unmatched to any gene: 7. The germline CDR1 and CDR2 sequences are SGHRS and YFSETQ. This CDR3 comprises 14 residues. The CDR3 sequence: CASRPGTGKETQYF. The CDR3 DNA reads TGCGCCAGCCGTCCCGGGACAGGGAAAGAGACCCAGTACTTC.

The V call is TRBV28, the J call TRBJ2-7, with TRBD1 identical over 7 bases. This CDR3 has 14 amino acids. Germline trimming cut 9 bases from V and 3 bases from J; bases unmatched to any gene: 11. Germline V gene sequence: CDR1 MDHEN, CDR2 SYDVKM. CDR3 loop: CASDREGLLYEQYF. In nucleotides, the CDR3 is TGTGCCAGTGACAGGGAAGGACTCCTCTACGAGCAGTACTTC.

As concerns this clone: An end of the junction differs from the germline gene, which may be a read error. The chain carries TRBV4-1 and TRBJ2-1, with 9 bases aligning to TRBD2. Germline CDR1 and CDR2: MGHRA and YSYEKL. The CDR3 loop spans 11 amino acids. CDR3 sequence: CASSLGLALIF. The CDR3 DNA sequence: TGCGCCAGCAGCCTGGGACTAGCACTAATCTTC.

A single count supports this clone. V is TRBV9 and J is TRBJ2-1; 9 nucleotides line up with TRBD1. V shed 0 bases, J shed 2 bases, and the junction held 9 bases outside the gene matches. The CDR3 loop spans 18 amino acids. Germline V gene data show CDR1 as SGDLS and CDR2 as YYNGEE. CDR3 coding DNA: TGTGCCAGCAGCGTAGCTACGAGGACAGGGGACGCCTACAATGAGCAGTTCTTC. This translates into CASSVATRTGDAYNEQFF.

This chain links TRBV4-1 with TRBJ2-2, with D uncertain. Germline-derived CDR1 and CDR2 are MGHRA and YSYEKL. Trimming pared 0 bases from V and 3 bases from J, leaving 5 bases between. The CDR3 is 14 residues long. The CDR3 DNA reads as TGCGCCAGCAGCCAAGATCTACACACCGGGGAGCTGTTTTTT. Encoded protein: CASSQDLHTGELFF.